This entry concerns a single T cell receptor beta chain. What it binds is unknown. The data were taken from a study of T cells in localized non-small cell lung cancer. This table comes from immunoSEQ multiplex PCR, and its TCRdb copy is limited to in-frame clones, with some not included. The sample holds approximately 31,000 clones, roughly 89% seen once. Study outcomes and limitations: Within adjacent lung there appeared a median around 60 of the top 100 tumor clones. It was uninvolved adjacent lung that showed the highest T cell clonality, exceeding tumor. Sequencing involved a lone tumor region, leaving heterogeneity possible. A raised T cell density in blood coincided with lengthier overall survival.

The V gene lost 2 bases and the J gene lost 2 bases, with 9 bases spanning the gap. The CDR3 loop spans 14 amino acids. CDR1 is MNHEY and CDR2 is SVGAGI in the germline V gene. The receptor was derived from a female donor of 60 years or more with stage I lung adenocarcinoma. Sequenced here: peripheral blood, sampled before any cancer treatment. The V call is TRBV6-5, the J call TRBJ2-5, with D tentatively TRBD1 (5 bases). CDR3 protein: CASSYGSGQETQYF. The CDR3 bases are TGTGCCAGCAGTTACGGTTCAGGGCAAGAGACCCAGTACTTC.